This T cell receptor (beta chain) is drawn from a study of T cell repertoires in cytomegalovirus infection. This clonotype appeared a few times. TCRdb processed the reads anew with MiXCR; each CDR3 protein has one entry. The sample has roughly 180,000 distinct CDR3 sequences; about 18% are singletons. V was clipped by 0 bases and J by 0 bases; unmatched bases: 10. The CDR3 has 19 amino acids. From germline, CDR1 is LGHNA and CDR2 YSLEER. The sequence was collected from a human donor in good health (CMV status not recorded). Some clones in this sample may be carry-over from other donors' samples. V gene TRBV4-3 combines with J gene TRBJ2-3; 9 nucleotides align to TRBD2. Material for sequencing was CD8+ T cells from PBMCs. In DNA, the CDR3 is TGCGCCAGCAGCCAAGATGGATTAGCGGGGGAAACTAGCACAGATACGCAGTATTTT. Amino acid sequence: CASSQDGLAGETSTDTQYF.